This is a list of T cell receptor beta chains from one sample in a study of T cells in Graves' hyperthyroidism and ophthalmopathy. TCRdb re-analysed the multiplex PCR reads in MiXCR, keeping a single row per CDR3 protein. The sample carries 250,000 to 300,000 distinct CDR3 sequences, about 14% recorded once. Sequences were obtained from blood. These receptors all come from a woman in her thirties or forties with Graves' hyperthyroidism that later progressed to Graves' ophthalmopathy. CDR3s include the opening cysteine and the closing phenylalanine or tryptophan. The order of the fields is V gene, J gene, D gene, clone size, CDR3 DNA, CDR3 protein. The D gene is left open where the match is weak. Part of the rows lack a size; the others show once, few, many or a class for expanded clones.

v_call: TRBV20-1; j_call: TRBJ2-2; d_call: NA; clone_size: NA; cdr3_nt: TGCAGTGCTGCAGACTCTTCGAACACCGGGGAGCTGTTTTTT; cdr3_aa: CSAADSSNTGELFF
v_call: TRBV6-4; j_call: TRBJ2-1; d_call: NA; clone_size: many; cdr3_nt: TGTGCCAGCAGTGACAATCCGGATGCGCCCTACAATGAGCAGTTCTTC; cdr3_aa: CASSDNPDAPYNEQFF
v_call: TRBV5-1; j_call: TRBJ2-7; d_call: NA; clone_size: many; cdr3_nt: TGCGCCAGCAGCTCTTTAGAAACCTACGAGCAGTACTTC; cdr3_aa: CASSSLETYEQYF
v_call: TRBV3-1; j_call: TRBJ2-5; d_call: NA; clone_size: many; cdr3_nt: TGTGCCAGCAGCCCCGCGGGGACGGGGCAAGAGACCCAGTACTTC; cdr3_aa: CASSPAGTGQETQYF
v_call: TRBV2; j_call: TRBJ2-2; d_call: NA; clone_size: few; cdr3_nt: TGTGCCAGCAGTGCCGTCCTGACAGGAGACCTCACCGGGGAGCTGTTTTTT; cdr3_aa: CASSAVLTGDLTGELFF
v_call: TRBV11-2; j_call: TRBJ2-1; d_call: TRBD2; clone_size: many; cdr3_nt: TGTGCCAGCACCCCGGAAGCGGGAGGGCAAAAAAATGAGCAGTTCTTC; cdr3_aa: CASTPEAGGQKNEQFF
v_call: TRBV4-1; j_call: TRBJ2-5; d_call: NA; clone_size: few; cdr3_nt: TGCGCCAGCAGCCAAGATCGGGCAGCTCAAGGGACCCAGTACTTC; cdr3_aa: CASSQDRAAQGTQYF
v_call: TRBV5-1; j_call: TRBJ2-1; d_call: NA; clone_size: many; cdr3_nt: TGCGCCAGCAGCTTGGGGCATCAGGGGCGCGGGAGCTACAATGAGCAGTTCTTC; cdr3_aa: CASSLGHQGRGSYNEQFF
v_call: TRBV12-5; j_call: TRBJ2-2; d_call: TRBD1; clone_size: many; cdr3_nt: TGTGCTAGTGGGATCTGGACAGGGAACACCGGGGAGCTGTTTTTT; cdr3_aa: CASGIWTGNTGELFF
v_call: TRBV7-9; j_call: TRBJ1-2; d_call: NA; clone_size: many; cdr3_nt: TGTGCCAGCAGCTCGGACCGCTCCGGCTATGGCTACACCTTC; cdr3_aa: CASSSDRSGYGYTF
v_call: TRBV11-2; j_call: TRBJ2-5; d_call: NA; clone_size: many; cdr3_nt: TGTGCCAGCAGCTTAAGGTCTCAGTATTTGTCGGAGACCCAGTACTTC; cdr3_aa: CASSLRSQYLSETQYF
v_call: TRBV19; j_call: TRBJ1-5; d_call: TRBD1; clone_size: few; cdr3_nt: TGTGCCAGTAGTAGGCGAGGACAGGGCGACACTAGCAATCAGCCCCAGCATTTT; cdr3_aa: CASSRRGQGDTSNQPQHF
v_call: TRBV28; j_call: TRBJ2-5; d_call: NA; clone_size: many; cdr3_nt: TGTGCCAGCAGTTTGGGGGAACTAGAGACCCAGTACTTC; cdr3_aa: CASSLGELETQYF